A selection of T cell receptor beta chains follows, all from one sample in a study of vaccination and CD4 T cells after COVID-19. TCRdb analysed the PCR reads with MiXCR anew, one entry per CDR3 protein. The data contain approximately 15,000 distinct CDR3 sequences, around three fifths of them singletons. These receptors are not linked to any known antigen. Sequenced: CD4+ T cells from blood, cultured in vitro. These receptors came from a human donor who had recovered from COVID-19. Each CDR3 is given with its conserved first and last residue. Each record gives: J gene, clone size, D gene, V gene, CDR3 protein, CDR3 DNA. A D gene is named only where the DNA matches it firmly. Not every row has a clone size; where given, it reads once, few, many or a size class.

J: TRBJ1-3; size: -; D: -; V: TRBV7-9; CDR3: CASSLFDSGNTIYF; DNA: TGTGCCAGCAGCTTATTTGATTCTGGAAACACCATATATTTT
J: TRBJ1-1; size: -; D: -; V: TRBV27; CDR3: CASSRREGTEAFF; DNA: TGTGCCAGCAGTAGGAGGGAGGGAACTGAAGCTTTCTTT
J: TRBJ1-1; size: -; D: TRBD1; V: TRBV20-1; CDR3: CSARDMMDRGSAFF; DNA: TGCAGTGCTAGAGATATGATGGACAGGGGATCAGCTTTCTTT
J: TRBJ1-1; size: -; D: -; V: TRBV30; CDR3: CAWSALERAFF; DNA: TGTGCCTGGAGTGCCCTCGAGCGAGCTTTCTTT
J: TRBJ2-5; size: few; D: TRBD2; V: TRBV6-1; CDR3: CASTRTSGVQETQYF; DNA: TGTGCCAGCACCCGGACTAGCGGGGTACAAGAGACCCAGTACTTC
J: TRBJ1-2; size: -; D: -; V: TRBV20-1; CDR3: CSARKIQDNYGYTF; DNA: TGCAGTGCTAGAAAAATCCAGGATAACTATGGCTACACCTTC
J: TRBJ1-2; size: -; D: -; V: TRBV11-2; CDR3: CASSLDRNYGYTF; DNA: TGTGCCAGCAGCTTAGACAGGAACTATGGCTACACCTTC
J: TRBJ1-4; size: once; D: TRBD1; V: TRBV30; CDR3: CAWSDGQGVEKLFF; DNA: TGTGCCTGGAGCGACGGACAGGGAGTCGAAAAACTGTTTTTT
J: TRBJ2-7; size: once; D: -; V: TRBV7-9; CDR3: CASSFGLFSYEQYF; DNA: TGTGCCAGCAGCTTCGGACTCTTTTCCTACGAGCAGTACTTC
J: TRBJ2-7; size: once; D: -; V: TRBV7-2; CDR3: CASSWLDSYEQYF; DNA: TGTGCCAGCAGCTGGCTCGACAGCTACGAGCAGTACTTC
J: TRBJ2-7; size: few; D: -; V: TRBV6-8; CDR3: CASSSPGQPPYEQYF; DNA: TGTGCCAGCAGTTCCCCAGGGCAACCGCCTTACGAGCAGTACTTC
J: TRBJ1-5; size: few; D: -; V: TRBV20-1; CDR3: CSARWGGQPQHF; DNA: TGCAGTGCTAGATGGGGTGGTCAGCCCCAGCATTTT
J: TRBJ2-7; size: -; D: -; V: TRBV25-1; CDR3: CASSEANGPATEQYF; DNA: TGTGCCAGCAGTGAGGCGAACGGCCCCGCAACCGAGCAGTACTTC
J: TRBJ1-4; size: -; D: TRBD1; V: TRBV10-3; CDR3: CAISDSTGANEKLFF; DNA: TGTGCCATCAGTGACTCGACAGGGGCTAATGAAAAACTGTTTTTT
J: TRBJ1-5; size: few; D: -; V: TRBV12-3/TRBV12-4; CDR3: CATRTGNQPQHF; DNA: TGTGCCACCAGAACTGGCAATCAGCCCCAGCATTTT
J: TRBJ1-4; size: -; D: -; V: TRBV20-1; CDR3: CSARDPFQGTNEKLFF; DNA: TGCAGTGCTAGAGACCCATTCCAAGGGACTAATGAAAAACTGTTTTTT
J: TRBJ2-7; size: few; D: TRBD2; V: TRBV12-3/TRBV12-4; CDR3: CASSRGGSTYEQYF; DNA: TGTGCCAGCAGTCGGGGGGGGAGTACCTACGAGCAGTACTTC
J: TRBJ1-1; size: -; D: TRBD1; V: TRBV7-3; CDR3: CASSGQGYTEAFF; DNA: TGTGCCAGCAGCGGACAGGGATACACTGAAGCTTTCTTT
J: TRBJ2-5; size: few; D: -; V: TRBV24-1; CDR3: CATSGGQETQYF; DNA: TGTGCCACCAGTGGAGGACAAGAGACCCAGTACTTC
J: TRBJ2-5; size: -; D: -; V: TRBV11-2; CDR3: CASSPGAHQETQYF; DNA: TGTGCCAGCAGCCCTGGGGCCCACCAAGAGACCCAGTACTTC
J: TRBJ1-4; size: -; D: -; V: TRBV19; CDR3: CASSIQGSGVFF; DNA: TGTGCCAGTAGTATACAGGGGTCGGGAGTGTTTTTT
J: TRBJ1-5; size: few; D: -; V: TRBV20-1; CDR3: CSASMKNQPQHF; DNA: TGCAGTGCCTCGATGAAGAATCAGCCCCAGCATTTT
J: TRBJ1-1; size: -; D: -; V: TRBV18; CDR3: CASSPQMNTEAFF; DNA: TGTGCCAGCTCACCCCAGATGAACACTGAAGCTTTCTTT
J: TRBJ2-5; size: -; D: -; V: TRBV20-1; CDR3: CSAPPPLREEETQYF; DNA: TGCAGTGCTCCGCCACCTCTCAGGGAGGAGGAGACCCAGTACTTC
J: TRBJ2-1; size: -; D: TRBD2; V: TRBV7-2; CDR3: CASSLSGSSHSEQFF; DNA: TGTGCCAGCAGCCTTAGCGGGAGTAGTCATTCCGAGCAGTTCTTC
J: TRBJ1-2; size: -; D: -; V: TRBV27; CDR3: CASSLPQGRGYTF; DNA: TGTGCCAGCAGTTTACCTCAGGGGAGAGGCTACACCTTC
J: TRBJ1-3; size: -; D: -; V: TRBV7-6; CDR3: CASSITTHPGNTIYF; DNA: TGTGCCAGCAGTATCACGACGCACCCTGGAAACACCATATATTTT
J: TRBJ2-2; size: -; D: -; V: TRBV19; CDR3: CASSIQGYNAGELFF; DNA: TGTGCCAGTAGTATACAGGGTTACAATGCCGGGGAGCTGTTTTTT
J: TRBJ1-2; size: few; D: TRBD1; V: TRBV25-1; CDR3: CASSEGQGQLYGYTF; DNA: TGTGCCAGCAGCGAGGGGCAGGGACAGCTCTATGGCTACACCTTC
J: TRBJ2-5; size: -; D: -; V: TRBV19; CDR3: CASSSDRWRETQYF; DNA: TGTGCCAGTAGTAGCGACAGGTGGAGAGAGACCCAGTACTTC
J: TRBJ1-2; size: -; D: -; V: TRBV28; CDR3: CASSTPGKIEYGYTF; DNA: TGTGCCAGCAGTACCCCGGGAAAGATTGAGTATGGCTACACCTTC
J: TRBJ2-3; size: few; D: -; V: TRBV7-2; CDR3: CASSLGTDTQYF; DNA: TGTGCCAGCAGTTTAGGTACAGATACGCAGTATTTT
J: TRBJ1-2; size: few; D: -; V: TRBV30; CDR3: CAWTPRDYGYTF; DNA: TGTGCCTGGACACCCAGGGACTATGGCTACACCTTC
J: TRBJ2-2; size: few; D: -; V: TRBV24-1; CDR3: CATSDAGPLRELFF; DNA: TGTGCCACCAGTGATGCCGGGCCACTCAGGGAGCTGTTTTTT
J: TRBJ2-7; size: once; D: -; V: TRBV5-4; CDR3: CASSPAPSSSYEQYF; DNA: TGTGCCAGCAGCCCAGCGCCATCGAGCTCCTACGAGCAGTACTTC
J: TRBJ2-5; size: -; D: -; V: TRBV29-1; CDR3: CSARRGGETQYF; DNA: TGCAGCGCCCGCAGGGGTGGCGAGACCCAGTACTTC
J: TRBJ1-1; size: -; D: -; V: TRBV20-1; CDR3: CSARDPSGALNTEAFF; DNA: TGCAGTGCTAGAGATCCTAGTGGAGCATTGAACACTGAAGCTTTCTTT
J: TRBJ1-6; size: -; D: TRBD1; V: TRBV7-9; CDR3: CASSPGTGGINSPLHF; DNA: TGTGCCAGCAGTCCTGGGACAGGGGGTATTAATTCACCCCTCCACTTT
J: TRBJ1-5; size: -; D: -; V: TRBV18; CDR3: CASSSGEPGDNQPQHF; DNA: TGTGCCAGCTCAAGCGGGGAGCCAGGGGACAATCAGCCCCAGCATTTT
J: TRBJ1-6; size: -; D: -; V: TRBV20-1; CDR3: CSAQPQAGSPLHF; DNA: TGCAGTGCGCAGCCCCAAGCTGGTTCACCCCTCCACTTT
J: TRBJ1-2; size: -; D: TRBD1; V: TRBV29-1; CDR3: CSADRGDYGYTF; DNA: TGCAGCGCCGACAGGGGGGACTATGGCTACACCTTC
J: TRBJ1-5; size: -; D: TRBD1; V: TRBV2; CDR3: CASRQGGWQPQHF; DNA: TGTGCCAGCAGGCAAGGGGGCTGGCAGCCCCAGCATTTT
J: TRBJ1-1; size: few; D: -; V: TRBV6-5; CDR3: CASSYSTGVAFF; DNA: TGTGCCAGCAGTTACTCAACGGGGGTGGCTTTCTTT
J: TRBJ2-3; size: -; D: -; V: TRBV11-2; CDR3: CASSQEGDTQYF; DNA: TGTGCCAGCAGCCAGGAGGGAGATACGCAGTATTTT
J: TRBJ2-3; size: -; D: TRBD2; V: TRBV20-1; CDR3: CSAQRLAGVLSTDTQYF; DNA: TGCAGTGCACAAAGACTAGCGGGAGTCCTTAGCACAGATACGCAGTATTTT
J: TRBJ2-1; size: -; D: TRBD2; V: TRBV27; CDR3: CASSLGGGLIAGGYNEQFF; DNA: TGTGCCAGCAGTTTAGGGGGGGGGCTAATAGCGGGAGGATACAATGAGCAGTTCTTC
J: TRBJ1-5; size: -; D: -; V: TRBV7-9; CDR3: CASSRDRVGNQPQHF; DNA: TGTGCCAGCAGCCGAGACAGAGTAGGCAATCAGCCCCAGCATTTT
J: TRBJ1-1; size: -; D: -; V: TRBV29-1; CDR3: CSVYREGSTEAFF; DNA: TGCAGCGTTTACAGGGAAGGTTCCACTGAAGCTTTCTTT
J: TRBJ2-1; size: -; D: -; V: TRBV9; CDR3: CASSPRWATSYNEQFF; DNA: TGTGCCAGCAGCCCTAGATGGGCGACATCCTACAATGAGCAGTTCTTC
J: TRBJ1-3; size: -; D: -; V: TRBV7-9; CDR3: CASSSISGNTIYF; DNA: TGTGCCAGCAGCTCCATCTCTGGAAACACCATATATTTT
J: TRBJ2-2; size: few; D: -; V: TRBV12-3/TRBV12-4; CDR3: CASSNSAGAVLGLFF; DNA: TGTGCCAGCAGTAATTCGGCAGGGGCAGTCTTAGGGCTGTTTTTT
J: TRBJ2-2; size: -; D: -; V: TRBV5-1; CDR3: CASSSSMSRDTGELFF; DNA: TGCGCCAGCAGCTCATCAATGAGTCGGGACACCGGGGAGCTGTTTTTT
J: TRBJ1-2; size: -; D: -; V: TRBV20-1; CDR3: CSANAGVGGYTF; DNA: TGCAGTGCTAACGCAGGGGTGGGTGGCTACACCTTC